The clone carrying this T cell receptor beta chain was recorded a few times. Antigen: not known. Germline is not matched at one junction end, which may reflect a read error. Next came a second PCR, run for roughly 6 to 11 cycles, which used a sample-barcoded 5' primer along with a J-beta primer mix. MiXCR, applied by TCRdb to the 5' RACE reads, yields one record per CDR3 protein. The sample has about 800,000 distinct CDR3 sequences, around 25% seen once. The data stem from a study of blood T cells in healthy people across ages. General observations from the study: Any changes in expanded clonotypes were possibly confounded, as donor CMV status remained unknown.

Germline-derived CDR1 and CDR2 are SQVTM and ANQGSEA. CDR3 length: 12 residues. Per sample, no less than 6 micrograms of total RNA were extracted. These sequences were also reported in another study, on T cells of mothers and their children. According to that study: The authors added sample barcodes and 2-4 random nucleotides using the M1S primer of the second PCR. There were no persistent microchimeric T cell clones detected.

Sample: blood. This TCR derives from a boy aged 5 to 17 in good health. V usage is TRBV29-1 and J usage is TRBJ2-7; 8 nucleotides match TRBD2. The CDR3: CSVALADYEQCF. The CDR3 DNA reads as TGCAGCGTTGCACTAGCGGACTACGAGCAGTGCTTC.